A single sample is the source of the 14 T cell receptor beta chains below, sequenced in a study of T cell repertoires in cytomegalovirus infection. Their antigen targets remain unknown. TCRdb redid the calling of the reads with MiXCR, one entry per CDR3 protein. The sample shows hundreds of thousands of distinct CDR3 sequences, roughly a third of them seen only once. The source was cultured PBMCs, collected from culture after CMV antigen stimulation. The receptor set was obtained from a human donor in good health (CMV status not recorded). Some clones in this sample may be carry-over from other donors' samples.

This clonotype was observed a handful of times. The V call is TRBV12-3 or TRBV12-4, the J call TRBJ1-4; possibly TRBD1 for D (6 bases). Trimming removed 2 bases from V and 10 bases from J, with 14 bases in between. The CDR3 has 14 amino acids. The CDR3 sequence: CASSLYRARGKLFF. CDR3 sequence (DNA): TGTGCCAGCAGTTTATACAGGGCGAGGGGAAAACTGTTTTTT.

CDR3 in amino acids: CASRPGSTQETQYF. Written as DNA, the CDR3 is TGCGCCAGCAGGCCCGGGAGTACTCAAGAGACCCAGTACTTC. This rearrangement joins TRBV5-1 to TRBJ2-5; TRBD2 might be the D (6 bases). The CDR3 loop spans 14 amino acids. CDR1 and CDR2 (germline): SGHRS, YFSETQ. With 5 bases removed from V and 2 bases from J, the gap between germline ends came to 13 bases.

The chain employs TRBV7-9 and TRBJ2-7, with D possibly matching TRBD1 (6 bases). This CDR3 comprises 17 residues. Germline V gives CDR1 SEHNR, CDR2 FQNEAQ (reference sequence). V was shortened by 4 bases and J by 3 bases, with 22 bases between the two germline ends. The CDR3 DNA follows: TGTGCCAGCAGCTCGACGAGAAAGATCAGGGGATACTACGAGCAGTACTTC. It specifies CASSSTRKIRGYYEQYF.

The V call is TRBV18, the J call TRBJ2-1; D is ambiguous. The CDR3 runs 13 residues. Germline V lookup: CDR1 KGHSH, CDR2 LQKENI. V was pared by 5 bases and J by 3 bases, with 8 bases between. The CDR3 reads CASSSGYYNEQFF. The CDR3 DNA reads TGTGCCAGCTCAAGTGGCTACTACAATGAGCAGTTCTTC.

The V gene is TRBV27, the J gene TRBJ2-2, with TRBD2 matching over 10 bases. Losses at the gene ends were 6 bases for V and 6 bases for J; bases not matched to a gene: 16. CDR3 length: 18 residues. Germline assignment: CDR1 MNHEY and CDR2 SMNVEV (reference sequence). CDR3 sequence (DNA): TGTGCCAGCAGGGGCACAGGAGTTCTAGCGGGAGCGGCCGGGGAGCTGTTTTTT. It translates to CASRGTGVLAGAAGELFF.

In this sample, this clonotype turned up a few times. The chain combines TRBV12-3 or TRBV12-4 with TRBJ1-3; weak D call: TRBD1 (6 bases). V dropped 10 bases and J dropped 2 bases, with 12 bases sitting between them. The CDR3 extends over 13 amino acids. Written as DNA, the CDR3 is TGTGCCACTACACGGGACACTGGAAACACCATATATTTT. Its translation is CATTRDTGNTIYF.

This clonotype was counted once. CDR3 nucleotide sequence: TGTGCCAGTAGTATCCGGGACAGGGGTCGGTCACCCCTCCACTTT. Translating gives CASSIRDRGRSPLHF. The gene calls are TRBV19 and TRBJ1-6; 10 bases agree with TRBD1. The CDR3 is 15 amino acids. Germline assignment: CDR1 LNHDA and CDR2 SQIVND (reference sequence). J gave up 10 bases and V 3 bases, and 6 bases lay outside the gene matches. The full variable domain, in which reference TRBV19 and TRBJ1-6 provide the parts outside the CDR3, is DGGITQSPKYLFRKEGQNVTLSCEQNLNHDAMYWYRQDPGQGLRLIYYSQIVNDFQKGDIAEGYSVSREKKESFPLTVTSAQKNPTAFYLCASSIRDRGRSPLHFGNGTRLTVT.

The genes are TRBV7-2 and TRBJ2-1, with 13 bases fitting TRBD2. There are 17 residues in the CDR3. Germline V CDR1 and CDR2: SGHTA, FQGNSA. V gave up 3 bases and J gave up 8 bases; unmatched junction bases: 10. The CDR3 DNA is TGTGCCAGCAGCTTCACTTGGACTAGCGGGAGTCGCGATGAGCAGTTCTTC. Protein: CASSFTWTSGSRDEQFF.

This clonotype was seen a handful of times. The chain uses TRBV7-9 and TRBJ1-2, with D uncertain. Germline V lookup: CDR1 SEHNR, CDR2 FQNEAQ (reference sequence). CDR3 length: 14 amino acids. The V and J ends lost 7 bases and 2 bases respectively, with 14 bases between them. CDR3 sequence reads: CASTQSRRNYGYTF. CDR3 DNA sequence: TGTGCCAGCACCCAAAGTCGGCGGAACTATGGCTACACCTTC.

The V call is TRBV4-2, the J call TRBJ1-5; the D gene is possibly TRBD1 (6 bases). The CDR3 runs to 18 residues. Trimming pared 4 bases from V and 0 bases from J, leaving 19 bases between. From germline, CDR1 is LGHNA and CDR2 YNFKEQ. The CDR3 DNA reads TGTGCCAGCAGCCCGGGTCGGGGAGGGGGTTATAGCAATCAGCCCCAGCATTTT. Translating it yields CASSPGRGGGYSNQPQHF.

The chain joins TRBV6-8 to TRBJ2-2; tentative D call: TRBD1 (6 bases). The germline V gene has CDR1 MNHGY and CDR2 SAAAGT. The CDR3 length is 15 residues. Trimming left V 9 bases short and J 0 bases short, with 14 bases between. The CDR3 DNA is TGTGCCAGTCCGACCGGGACATCGAACACCGGGGAGCTGTTTTTT. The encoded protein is CASPTGTSNTGELFF.

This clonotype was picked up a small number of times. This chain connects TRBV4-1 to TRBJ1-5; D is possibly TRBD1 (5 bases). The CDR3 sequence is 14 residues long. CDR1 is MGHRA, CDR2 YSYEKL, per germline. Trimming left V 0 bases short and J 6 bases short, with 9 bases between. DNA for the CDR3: TGCGCCAGCAGCCAAGATCTAGGGGTTCAGCCCCAGCATTTT. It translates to CASSQDLGVQPQHF.

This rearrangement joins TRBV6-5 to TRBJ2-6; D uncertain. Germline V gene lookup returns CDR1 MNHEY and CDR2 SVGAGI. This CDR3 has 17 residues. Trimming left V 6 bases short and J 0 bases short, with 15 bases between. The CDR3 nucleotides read TGTGCCAGCAGAGACGGACCGTATAGCTCTGGGGCCAACGTCCTGACTTTC. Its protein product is CASRDGPYSSGANVLTF.

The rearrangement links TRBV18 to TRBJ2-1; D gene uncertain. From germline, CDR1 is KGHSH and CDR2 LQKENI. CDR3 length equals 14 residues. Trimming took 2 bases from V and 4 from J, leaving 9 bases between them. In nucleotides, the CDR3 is TGTGCCAGCTCACCAGTCCGAGAATACAATGAGCAGTTCTTC. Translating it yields CASSPVREYNEQFF.